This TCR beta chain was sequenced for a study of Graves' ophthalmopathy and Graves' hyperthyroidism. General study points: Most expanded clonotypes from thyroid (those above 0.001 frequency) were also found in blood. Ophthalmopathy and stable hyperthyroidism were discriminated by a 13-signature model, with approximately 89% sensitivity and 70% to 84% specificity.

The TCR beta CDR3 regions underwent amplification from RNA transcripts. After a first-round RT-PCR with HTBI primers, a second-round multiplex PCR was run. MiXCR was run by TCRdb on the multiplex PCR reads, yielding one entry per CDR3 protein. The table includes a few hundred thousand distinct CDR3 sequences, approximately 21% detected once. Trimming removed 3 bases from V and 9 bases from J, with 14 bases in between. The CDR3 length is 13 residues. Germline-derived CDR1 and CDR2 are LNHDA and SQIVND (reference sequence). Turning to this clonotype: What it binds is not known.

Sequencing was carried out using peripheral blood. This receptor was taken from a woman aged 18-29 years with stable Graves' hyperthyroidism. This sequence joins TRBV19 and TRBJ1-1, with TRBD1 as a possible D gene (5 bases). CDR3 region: CASSMAQGSQAFF. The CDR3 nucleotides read TGTGCCAGTAGTATGGCGCAGGGTTCGCAAGCTTTCTTT.